Below are 13 T cell receptor beta chains sequenced from a single sample in a study of molecular identifiers for immune sequencing clone quantification. TCRdb processed the PCR reads anew with MiXCR; each CDR3 protein has one entry. Of 600,000 to 650,000 distinct CDR3 sequences detected, approximately 20% appear once; the ten largest clones hold roughly 0.9%. What was sequenced was naive CD8+ T cells from blood, with Jurkat cell RNA spiked in. Subset of the sample: FACS-sorted CD8+CD4-CCR7+CD45RA+ naive T cells. The receptors here all came from a human donor in good health. Some libraries in this study had Jurkat cell RNA spiked in.

The rearrangement joins TRBV5-5 to TRBJ2-1, with D maybe TRBD1 (5 bases). The CDR3 is made up of 16 amino acids. V lost 0 bases to trimming and J lost 2 bases, with 12 bases between them. CDR1 and CDR2 from the germline V gene are SGHKS and YYEKEE (reference sequence). The CDR3 nucleotides read TGTGCCAGCAGCTTGGATTTGGGGCTCCCCTACAATGAGCAGTTCTTC. Its protein product is CASSLDLGLPYNEQFF.

This clonotype has ten or more counts. The chain has TRBV4-1 and TRBJ2-4; 14 bases agree with TRBD2. Germline V CDR1 and CDR2: MGHRA, YSYEKL. The CDR3 totals 19 residues. V shed 10 bases and J 1 base; nucleotides not matched to a gene: 15. CDR3 amino acids: CATVTGTSGRREAKNIQYF. Written as DNA, the CDR3 is TGCGCCACCGTGACCGGGACTAGCGGGAGAAGGGAGGCCAAAAACATTCAGTACTTC.

The chain recombines TRBV21-1 with TRBJ2-5; the table names TRBD2, a call not compared with the DNA. TRBV21-1 is designated a pseudogene. CDR3 size: 17 residues. CDR3 region: CASSKEKSQGLRETQYF. For the CDR3, the DNA is TGTGCCAGCAGCAAAGAGAAGAGCCAGGGCCTCCGGGAGACCCAGTACTTC.

About this clonotype: This sequence may be a read error, since a much larger clone differs from it by one base. The chain joins TRBV27 to TRBJ1-5; D remains unclear. The V and J ends lost 1 base and 0 bases respectively, with 13 bases between them. This CDR3 contains 17 residues. The germline V gene encodes CDR1 MNHEY and CDR2 SMNVEV (reference sequence). CDR3 DNA sequence: TGTGCCAGCAGTTTATTAGGGTCAGCGGGTAGCAATCAGCCCCAGCATTTT. Protein: CASSLLGSAGSNQPQHF.

Here the CDR3 reads CASSLAVVASSYNEQFF. CDR3 bases: TGTGCCAGCAGCTTAGCGGTGGTAGCAAGCTCCTACAATGAGCAGTTCTTC. V is TRBV7-6 and J is TRBJ2-1; D remains ambiguous. Trimming left V 0 bases short and J 0 bases short, with 12 bases between. Germline V gene data show CDR1 as SGHVS and CDR2 as FNYEAQ. This CDR3 comprises 17 residues.

This clonotype was recorded many times. CDR3 bases: TGTGCCAGCAGCGTAGCTGACAGCAACATTCAGTACTTC. This codes for CASSVADSNIQYF. This chain connects TRBV9 to TRBJ2-4; D is perhaps TRBD1 (5 bases). The CDR3 length is 13 residues. Between the trimmed V and J ends, which lost 0 bases and 7 bases, there was a span of 8 bases. Germline assignment: CDR1 SGDLS and CDR2 YYNGEE.

This clonotype was recorded at least ten times. This sequence joins TRBV4-3 and TRBJ1-2; TRBD1 matches 7 bases. Looked up from germline, CDR1 is LGHNA and CDR2 is YSLEER. The CDR3 sequence is 14 residues long. The V segment lost 3 bases and the J segment 7 bases; nucleotides outside the gene matches: 8. The CDR3 nucleotides read TGCGCCAGCAGCCAGGGCAGGGGGATGTCTGGCTACACCTTC. Its translation: CASSQGRGMSGYTF.

This clonotype has ten or more counts. The chain carries TRBV5-6 and TRBJ2-7; 8 nucleotides line up with TRBD1. Unmatched junction bases numbered 9, after V lost 0 bases and J lost 4 bases. Per germline, CDR1 SGHDT and CDR2 YYEEEE. The CDR3 contains 16 residues. CDR3 amino acids: CASSLGPGQAMYEQYF. DNA for the CDR3: TGTGCCAGCAGCTTGGGACCGGGACAGGCGATGTACGAGCAGTACTTC.

A remark on this clonotype: This sequence may be a read error, since a much larger clone differs from it by one base. V gene TRBV7-9 combines with J gene TRBJ1-6; the D is unclear. The CDR3 runs 13 residues. From germline, CDR1 is SEHNR and CDR2 FQNEAQ (reference sequence). The CDR3 DNA is TGTGCCAGCAGCCCCCTAGAGAATTCACCCCCCCACTTT. Protein sequence: CASSPLENSPPHF.

With regard to this clonotype: This may be a read error: a much more frequent sequence differs by one nucleotide. In DNA, the CDR3 is TGTGCCAGCAGTCACGGGGCTACCGAGTACCAAGAGACCCAGTACTTC. It is translated as CASSHGATEYQETQYF. The chain carries TRBV27 and TRBJ2-5; TRBD1 or TRBD2 may be the D gene (5 bases each). Between the trimmed V and J ends, which lost 5 bases and 0 bases, there was a span of 16 bases. The CDR3 has 16 amino acids. Germline CDR1 is MNHEY and CDR2 is SMNVEV (reference sequence).

In this sample, this clonotype turned up a few times. The chain recombines TRBV4-3 with TRBJ2-3, with D tentatively TRBD2 (6 bases). V was pared by 1 base and J by 2 bases, with 16 bases between. The CDR3 length is 17 residues. Germline loops: CDR1 LGHNA, CDR2 YSLEER. Here the CDR3 reads CASSQALLALSTDTQYF. The CDR3 bases are TGCGCCAGCAGCCAAGCCCTACTAGCCCTATCCACAGATACGCAGTATTTT.

This clonotype was seen many times. The V gene is TRBV4-1, the J gene TRBJ1-5; tentative D call: TRBD1 (5 bases). Germline assignment: CDR1 MGHRA and CDR2 YSYEKL. The V and J ends lost 3 bases and 5 bases respectively, with 8 bases between them. The CDR3 is 13 residues long. CDR3 nucleotide sequence: TGCGCCAGCAGCCAGTTAGGGGATCAGCCCCAGCATTTT. Residues: CASSQLGDQPQHF.

Comment on this clonotype: One junction end disagrees with the germline gene, perhaps due to a read error. V gene TRBV2 combines with J gene TRBJ2-2; D is tentatively TRBD1 or TRBD2 (5 bases each). The germline V gene encodes CDR1 SNHLY and CDR2 FYNNEI. The CDR3 totals 16 residues. Here the CDR3 reads CASREGTHPNTGELFF. CDR3 DNA: TGTGCCAGCAGAGAAGGGACCCACCCGAACACCGGGGAGCTGTTTTTT.